Presented here are 24 T cell receptor beta chains from one specimen sequenced in a study of T cells after yellow fever vaccination. TCRdb processed the 5' RACE reads anew with MiXCR; each CDR3 protein has one entry. Found here are about 350,000 distinct CDR3 sequences, roughly 8.4% of them singletons; the top ten hold 15% to 20%. The material was PBMCs, obtained roughly 46 days after the first yellow fever vaccination. These TCRs come from a man in his late teens or twenties who received the YFV17D yellow fever vaccine.

This clonotype has only a few counts. The V and J genes are TRBV5-1 and TRBJ2-2; 7 positions agree with TRBD1. The junction had 3 bases not matched to a gene; V was cut back by 1 base and J by 0 bases. The germline gives CDR1 SGHRS, CDR2 YFSETQ. The length of the CDR3 is 16 residues. This chain's CDR3 is CASSLRQGSNTGELFF. CDR3 DNA sequence: TGCGCCAGCAGCTTGAGACAGGGTTCGAACACCGGGGAGCTGTTTTTT.

This clonotype was observed a handful of times. The V and J genes are TRBV7-2 and TRBJ2-1; either TRBD1 or TRBD2 may supply D (5 bases each). The CDR3 totals 16 residues. Deletions cut 6 bases from V and 1 base from J, with 16 bases between. The germline V gene has CDR1 SGHTA and CDR2 FQGNSA. CDR3 DNA: TGTGCCAGCAGTTTGGGGCGGGTGGGGTCCTACAATGAGCAGTTCTTC. Translated, it gives CASSLGRVGSYNEQFF.

The chain has TRBV7-6 and TRBJ2-2; weak D call: TRBD1 (6 bases). The germline V and J ends were trimmed by 6 bases and 4 bases, with 15 bases remaining between them. The germline V gene encodes CDR1 SGHVS and CDR2 FNYEAQ. This CDR3 region has 15 residues. Here the CDR3 reads CASRPGQMFTGELFF. Written as DNA, the CDR3 is TGTGCCAGCAGGCCGGGACAAATGTTCACCGGGGAGCTGTTTTTT.

The chain has TRBV12-3 or TRBV12-4 and TRBJ1-2; D unresolved. The CDR3 is 13 residues long. V lost 3 bases to trimming and J lost 4 bases, with 9 bases between them. The CDR3 DNA follows: TGTGCCAGCAGTTTTACTGAGACCTATGGCTACACCTTC. Its protein product is CASSFTETYGYTF.

This rearrangement joins TRBV7-8 to TRBJ2-7, with D perhaps TRBD1 or TRBD2 (5 bases each). The germline V gene encodes CDR1 SGHVS and CDR2 FQNEAQ. V was shortened by 1 base and J by 5 bases, with 6 bases between the two germline ends. This CDR3 comprises 12 residues. The CDR3 DNA reads as TGTGCCAGCAGCTTAGTGGGGGACGAGCAGTACGTC. The encoded protein is CASSLVGDEQYV.

This clonotype turned up a few times. This chain uses TRBV4-1 with TRBJ1-3; unclear D gene. This CDR3 has 15 amino acids. Germline lookup yields CDR1 MGHRA and CDR2 YSYEKL. The germline V and J ends were trimmed by 0 bases and 0 bases, with 6 bases remaining between them. Here the CDR3 reads CASSQDGNSGNTIYF. As DNA, the CDR3 is TGCGCCAGCAGCCAAGACGGGAACTCTGGAAACACCATATATTTT.

This clonotype was observed at least ten times. The gene calls are TRBV12-5 and TRBJ2-1, with 10 bases matching TRBD2. Germline trimming cut 6 bases from V and 13 bases from J; bases unmatched to any gene: 15. The CDR3 consists of 15 residues. Germline V lookup: CDR1 LGHNT, CDR2 FRNRAP. In nucleotides, the CDR3 is TGTGCTAGTGGCCGAGTCCCGGGACTAGCGATGAGCCAGTTCTTC. This encodes CASGRVPGLAMSQFF.

A few counts support this clonotype. The chain couples TRBV20-1 to TRBJ2-7, with 8 bases that match TRBD1. This CDR3 has 14 residues. The trim removed 4 bases at V and 3 bases at J, leaving 8 bases unmatched. Germline V CDR1 and CDR2: DFQATT, SNEGSKA (reference sequence). The DNA for the CDR3 is TGCAGTGCTATGGGACAGGTCGCAAACTACGAGCAGTACGTC. Translating gives CSAMGQVANYEQYV.

This clonotype was seen ten or more times. The chain joins TRBV4-2 to TRBJ2-3; D unclear. CDR1 and CDR2 from the germline V gene are LGHNA and YNFKEQ. This CDR3 region has 15 residues. Trimming removed 4 bases from V and 1 base from J, with 12 bases in between. The CDR3 nucleotides are TGTGCCAGCAGCCGGGCCGGTGGAGGCACAGATACGCAGTATTTT. This encodes CASSRAGGGTDTQYF.

The V call is TRBV6-6, the J call TRBJ1-1; maybe TRBD1 (5 bases). Germline V gene sequence: CDR1 MNHNY, CDR2 SVGAGI (reference sequence). V dropped 5 bases and J dropped 6 bases, with 13 bases sitting between them. The CDR3 is made up of 13 amino acids. The CDR3 bases are TGTGCCAGCAGTACGCGACAGATCCCTGAAGCTTTCTTT. This encodes CASSTRQIPEAFF.

A remark on this clonotype: This clone may be a read error of a much larger clone one base away. The rearrangement joins TRBV10-3 to TRBJ2-6; maybe TRBD1 (5 bases). Germline CDR1 is ENHRY and CDR2 is SYGVKD. The CDR3 runs to 12 residues. CDR3 coding DNA: TGTGCCGTCAGGGATGGGGCCAACGTCCTGTCTTTC. It translates to CAVRDGANVLSF.

The sample holds a few counts of this clonotype. The CDR3 reads CSATTGSEQYV. DNA for the CDR3: TGCAGTGCCACAACAGGGAGCGAGCAGTACGTC. This chain joins TRBV20-1 and TRBJ2-7, with a weak D call TRBD1 (6 bases). V shed 6 bases and J shed 6 bases, with 12 bases lying between them. This CDR3 contains 11 residues. From germline, CDR1 is DFQATT and CDR2 SNEGSKA (reference sequence).

The chain links TRBV18 to TRBJ2-3; either TRBD1 or TRBD2 may supply D (5 bases each). The length of the CDR3 is 16 residues. In germline, CDR1 is KGHSH, CDR2 LQKENI. The V gene lost 3 bases and the J gene lost 1 base, with 14 bases spanning the gap. CDR3 in amino acids: CASSPVTGAGTDTQYF. CDR3 DNA: TGTGCCAGCTCACCCGTGACCGGGGCCGGCACAGATACGCAGTATTTT.

This clonotype was observed many times. The chain employs TRBV20-1 and TRBJ2-5, with 10 bases aligning to TRBD1. Germline CDR1 DFQATT, CDR2 SNEGSKA (reference sequence). V gave up 7 bases and J gave up 5 bases; unmatched junction bases: 10. The CDR3 extends over 14 amino acids. As DNA, the CDR3 is TGCAGTGTTACCCGACAGGGGGCGAGGGAGACCCAGTACTTC. Its protein is CSVTRQGARETQYF.

This clonotype occurred a few times. V is TRBV5-1 and J is TRBJ2-1, with no clear D. The CDR3 is made up of 14 amino acids. In germline, CDR1 is SGHRS, CDR2 YFSETQ. Trimming cost V 0 bases and J 7 bases, with 11 bases left between them. CDR3 amino acids: CASSLGVTGNEQFF. The CDR3 region has the DNA TGCGCCAGCAGCTTGGGGGTCACTGGTAATGAGCAGTTCTTC.

This clonotype showed up just a few times. This chain connects TRBV5-1 to TRBJ2-1; D call uncertain. The CDR3 runs 12 residues. V was shortened by 3 bases and J by 8 bases, with 9 bases between the two germline ends. CDR1 is SGHRS and CDR2 is YFSETQ in the germline V gene. CDR3 sequence (DNA): TGCGCCAGCAGCTGGGATGGGCATGAGCAGTTCTTC. Protein: CASSWDGHEQFF.

This clonotype has a handful of counts. V and J are TRBV20-1 and TRBJ1-4; 7 bases line up with TRBD1. The CDR3 spans 12 residues. V trimming: 8 bases; J trimming: 10 bases; junction bases outside the gene matches: 10. Germline-derived CDR1 and CDR2 are DFQATT and SNEGSKA (reference sequence). The CDR3: CSCRGARGKLFF. The CDR3 nucleotides read TGCAGTTGCAGGGGGGCTCGGGGAAAACTGTTTTTT.

This clonotype was detected a few times. The chain uses TRBV30 and TRBJ2-3, with 10 bases aligning to TRBD2. V trimming: 4 bases; J trimming: 3 bases; junction bases outside the gene matches: 16. The CDR3 length is 18 residues. Germline V gives CDR1 GTSNPN, CDR2 SVGIG (reference sequence). CDR3 loop: CAWTSKRGGLGWTDTQYF. The DNA for the CDR3 is TGTGCCTGGACCTCTAAGCGGGGGGGCTTAGGTTGGACAGATACGCAGTATTTT.

The gene calls are TRBV7-9 and TRBJ1-2, with 7 bases aligning to TRBD1. This CDR3 region has 15 residues. Germline trimming cut 0 bases from V and 5 bases from J; bases unmatched to any gene: 6. The germline CDR1 and CDR2 sequences are SEHNR and FQNEAQ (reference sequence). The CDR3 DNA follows: TGTGCCAGCAGCTTAGCGACCGGGACAGAATATGGCTACACCTTC. This sequence encodes CASSLATGTEYGYTF. Looking up the rest from reference TRBV7-9 and TRBJ1-2 gives the full variable domain: DTGVSQNPRHKITKRGQNVTFRCDPISEHNRLYWYRQTLGQGPEFLTYFQNEAQLEKSRLLSDRFSAERPKGSFSTLEIQRTEQGDSAMYLCASSLATGTEYGYTFGSGTRLTVV.

This clonotype was picked up a small number of times. The CDR3 protein is CASSTQGDNYGYTF. The CDR3 DNA follows: TGCGCCAGCAGTACCCAGGGGGACAACTATGGCTACACCTTC. This chain links TRBV5-1 with TRBJ1-2, with 7 bases identical to TRBD1. This CDR3 has 14 amino acids. V shed 5 bases and J 2 bases; nucleotides not matched to a gene: 6. The germline V gene has CDR1 SGHRS and CDR2 YFSETQ.

DNA for the CDR3: TGCAGCGTTGAACCCATGAACACTGAAGCTTTCTTT. Amino acids: CSVEPMNTEAFF. The rearrangement joins TRBV29-1 to TRBJ1-1; D call uncertain. The V end was cut by 2 bases, the J end by 0 bases, with 4 bases between. There are 12 residues in the CDR3. CDR1 is SQVTM, CDR2 ANQGSEA, per germline.

The rearrangement joins TRBV7-9 to TRBJ1-5; TRBD1 matches 7 bases. With V trimmed by 4 bases and J by 1 base, 10 bases remained unmatched. The germline gives CDR1 SEHNR, CDR2 FQNEAQ (reference sequence). CDR3 size: 17 residues. CDR3 in amino acids: CASSSVGRGLSNQPQHF. CDR3 nucleotides: TGTGCCAGCAGCTCCGTTGGGAGGGGGCTGAGCAATCAGCCCCAGCATTTT.

In its sample, this clonotype was seen a few times. The V and J genes are TRBV6-5 and TRBJ2-5; tentative D call: TRBD1 (6 bases). The V and J ends lost 5 bases and 2 bases respectively, with 12 bases between them. Germline values: CDR1 MNHEY, CDR2 SVGAGI. The CDR3 spans 14 residues. The CDR3 sequence: CASSPAGQQETQYF. CDR3 coding DNA: TGTGCCAGCAGTCCCGCAGGACAGCAAGAGACCCAGTACTTC.

This clonotype was counted a few times. The genes are TRBV7-8 and TRBJ2-3; 9 nucleotides align to TRBD2. CDR3 length: 13 amino acids. Unmatched junction bases numbered 6, after V lost 5 bases and J lost 9 bases. Germline values: CDR1 SGHVS, CDR2 FQNEAQ. The CDR3 loop reads CASSPAGGQTQYF. CDR3 nucleotide sequence: TGTGCCAGCAGCCCAGCGGGGGGTCAGACGCAGTATTTT.